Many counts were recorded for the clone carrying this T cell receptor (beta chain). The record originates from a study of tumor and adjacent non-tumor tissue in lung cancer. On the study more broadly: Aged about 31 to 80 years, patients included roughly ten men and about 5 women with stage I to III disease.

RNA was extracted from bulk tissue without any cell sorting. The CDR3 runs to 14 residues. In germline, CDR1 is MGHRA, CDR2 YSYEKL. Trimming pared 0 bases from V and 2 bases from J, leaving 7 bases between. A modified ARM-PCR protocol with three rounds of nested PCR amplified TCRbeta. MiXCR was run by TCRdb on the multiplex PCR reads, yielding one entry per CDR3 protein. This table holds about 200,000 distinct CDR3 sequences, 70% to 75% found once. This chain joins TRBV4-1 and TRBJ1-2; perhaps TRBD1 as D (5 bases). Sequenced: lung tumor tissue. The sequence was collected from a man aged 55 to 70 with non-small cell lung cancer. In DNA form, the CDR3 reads TGCGCCAGCAGCCAAGATGCAGGGAACTATGGCTACACCTTC. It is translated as CASSQDAGNYGYTF.